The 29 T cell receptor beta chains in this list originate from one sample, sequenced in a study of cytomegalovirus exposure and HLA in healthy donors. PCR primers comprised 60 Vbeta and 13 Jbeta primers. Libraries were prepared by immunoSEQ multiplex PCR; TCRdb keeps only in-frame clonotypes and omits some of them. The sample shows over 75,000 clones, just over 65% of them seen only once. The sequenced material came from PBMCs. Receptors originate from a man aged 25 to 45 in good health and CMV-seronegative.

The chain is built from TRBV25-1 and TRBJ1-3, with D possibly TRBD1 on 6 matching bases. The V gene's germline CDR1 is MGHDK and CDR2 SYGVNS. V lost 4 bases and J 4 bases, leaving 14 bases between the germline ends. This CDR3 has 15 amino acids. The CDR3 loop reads CASSAYRVEGNTIYF. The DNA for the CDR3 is TGTGCCAGCAGTGCATACAGGGTGGAAGGAAACACCATATATTTT. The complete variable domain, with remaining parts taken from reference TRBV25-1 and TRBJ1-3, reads EADIYQTPRYLVIGTGKKITLECSQTMGHDKMYWYQQDPGMELHLIHYSYGVNSTEKGDLSSESTVSRIRTEHFPLTLESARPSHTSQYLCASSAYRVEGNTIYFGEGSWLTVV.

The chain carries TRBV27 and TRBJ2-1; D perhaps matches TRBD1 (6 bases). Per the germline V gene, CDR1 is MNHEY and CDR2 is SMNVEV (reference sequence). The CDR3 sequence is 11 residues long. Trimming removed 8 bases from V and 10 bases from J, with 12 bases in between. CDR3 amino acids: CASQGPGEQFF. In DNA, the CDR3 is TGTGCCAGCCAGGGGCCGGGCGAGCAGTTCTTC.

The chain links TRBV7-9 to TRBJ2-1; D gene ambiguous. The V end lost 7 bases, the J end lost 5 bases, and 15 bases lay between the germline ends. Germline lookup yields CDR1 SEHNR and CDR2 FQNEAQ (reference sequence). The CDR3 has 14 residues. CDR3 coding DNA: TGTGCCAGCACCCACCCTATGTCACACAATGAGCAGTTCTTC. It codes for CASTHPMSHNEQFF.

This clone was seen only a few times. The DNA of the CDR3 is TGTGCTAGTGGTTTGGCCGGGACAGGGAAGATCCAGCCCCAGCATTTT. Translating it yields CASGLAGTGKIQPQHF. V usage is TRBV12-5 and J usage is TRBJ1-5; the match to TRBD1 covers 9 bases. The CDR3 sequence is 16 residues long. Germline CDR1 and CDR2: LGHNT and FRNRAP. V lost 1 base to trimming and J lost 7 bases; unmatched junction nucleotides: 8.

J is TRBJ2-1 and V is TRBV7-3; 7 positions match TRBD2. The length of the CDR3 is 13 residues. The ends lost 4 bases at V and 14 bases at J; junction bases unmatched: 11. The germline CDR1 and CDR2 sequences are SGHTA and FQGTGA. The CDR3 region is CASSSLGGGYEFF. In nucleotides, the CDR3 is TGTGCCAGCAGCTCGTTGGGGGGGGGTTACGAGTTCTTC.

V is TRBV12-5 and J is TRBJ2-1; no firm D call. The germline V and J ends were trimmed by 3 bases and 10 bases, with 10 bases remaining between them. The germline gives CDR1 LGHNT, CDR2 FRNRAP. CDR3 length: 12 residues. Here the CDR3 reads CASGFSGIEQFF. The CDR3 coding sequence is TGTGCTAGTGGTTTTTCAGGCATCGAGCAGTTCTTC.

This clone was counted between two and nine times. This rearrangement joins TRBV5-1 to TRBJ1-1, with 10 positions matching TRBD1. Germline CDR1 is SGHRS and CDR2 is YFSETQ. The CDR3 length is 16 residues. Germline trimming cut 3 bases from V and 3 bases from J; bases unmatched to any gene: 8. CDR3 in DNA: TGCGCCAGCAGCTCCCAGACAGGGGGCTTGGACACTGAAGCTTTCTTT. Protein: CASSSQTGGLDTEAFF.

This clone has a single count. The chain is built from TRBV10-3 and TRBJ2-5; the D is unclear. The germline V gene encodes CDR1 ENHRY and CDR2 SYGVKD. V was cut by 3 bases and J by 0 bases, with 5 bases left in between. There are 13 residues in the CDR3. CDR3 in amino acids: CAISEQYQETQYF. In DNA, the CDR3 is TGTGCCATCAGTGAACAGTACCAAGAGACCCAGTACTTC.

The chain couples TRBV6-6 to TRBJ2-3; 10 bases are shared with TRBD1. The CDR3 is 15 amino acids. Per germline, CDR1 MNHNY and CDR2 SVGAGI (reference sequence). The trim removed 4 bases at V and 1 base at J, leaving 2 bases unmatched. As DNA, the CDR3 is TGTGCCAGCAGTTCCGGGACAGGGGGCACAGATACGCAGTATTTT. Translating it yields CASSSGTGGTDTQYF.

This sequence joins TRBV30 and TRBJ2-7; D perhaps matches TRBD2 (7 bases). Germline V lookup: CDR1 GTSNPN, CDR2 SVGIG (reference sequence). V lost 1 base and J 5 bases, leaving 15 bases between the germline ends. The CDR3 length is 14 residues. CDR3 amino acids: CAWSGLGGADEQYF. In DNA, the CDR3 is TGTGCCTGGAGTGGTCTGGGGGGGGCCGACGAGCAGTACTTC.

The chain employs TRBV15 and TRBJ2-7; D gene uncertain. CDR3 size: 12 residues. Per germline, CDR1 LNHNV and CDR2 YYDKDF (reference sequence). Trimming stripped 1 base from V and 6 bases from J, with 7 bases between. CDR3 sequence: CATSRGQSEQYF. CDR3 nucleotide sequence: TGTGCCACCAGCAGAGGACAAAGCGAGCAGTACTTC.

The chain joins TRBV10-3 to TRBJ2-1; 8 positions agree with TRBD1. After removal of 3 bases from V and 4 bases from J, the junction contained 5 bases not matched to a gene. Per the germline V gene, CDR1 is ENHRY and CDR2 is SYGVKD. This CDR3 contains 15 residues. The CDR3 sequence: CAISDQDRVYNEQFF. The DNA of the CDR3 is TGTGCCATCAGTGATCAGGACAGGGTATACAATGAGCAGTTCTTC.

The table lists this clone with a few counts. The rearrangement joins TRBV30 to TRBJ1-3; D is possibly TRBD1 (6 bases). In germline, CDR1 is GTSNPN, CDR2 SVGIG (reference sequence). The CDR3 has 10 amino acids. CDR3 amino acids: CGGQGNTIYF. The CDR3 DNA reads TGTGGGGGGCAAGGAAACACCATATATTTT.

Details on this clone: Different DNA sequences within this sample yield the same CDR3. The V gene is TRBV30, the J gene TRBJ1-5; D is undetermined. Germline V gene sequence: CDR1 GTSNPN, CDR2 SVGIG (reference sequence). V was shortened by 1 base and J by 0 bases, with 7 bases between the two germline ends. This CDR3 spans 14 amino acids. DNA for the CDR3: TGTGCCTGGAGTGGACAAGCTAGCAATCAGCCCCAGCATTTT. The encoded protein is CAWSGQASNQPQHF.

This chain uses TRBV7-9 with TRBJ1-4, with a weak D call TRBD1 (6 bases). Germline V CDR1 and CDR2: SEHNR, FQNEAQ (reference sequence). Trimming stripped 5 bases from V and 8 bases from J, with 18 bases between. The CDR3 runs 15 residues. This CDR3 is CASSPARGGGEKLFF. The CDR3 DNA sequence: TGTGCCAGCAGCCCCGCGAGGGGGGGCGGCGAAAAACTGTTTTTT.

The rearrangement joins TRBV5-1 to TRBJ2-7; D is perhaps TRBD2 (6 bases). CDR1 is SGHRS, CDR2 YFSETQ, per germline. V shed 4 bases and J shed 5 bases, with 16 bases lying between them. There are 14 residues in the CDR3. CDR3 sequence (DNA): TGCGCCAGCAGCCCGGGGCGGGAAAGGGACGAGCAGTACTTC. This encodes CASSPGRERDEQYF.

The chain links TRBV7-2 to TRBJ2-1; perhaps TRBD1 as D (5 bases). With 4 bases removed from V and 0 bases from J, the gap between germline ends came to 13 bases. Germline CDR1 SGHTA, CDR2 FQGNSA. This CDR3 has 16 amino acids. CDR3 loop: CASSSVRARSYNEQFF. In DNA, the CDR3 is TGTGCCAGCAGCTCGGTCAGGGCACGCTCCTACAATGAGCAGTTCTTC.

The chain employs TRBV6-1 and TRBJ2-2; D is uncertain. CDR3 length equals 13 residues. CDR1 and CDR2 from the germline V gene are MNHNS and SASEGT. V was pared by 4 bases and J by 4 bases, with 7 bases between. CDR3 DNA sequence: TGTGCCAGCAGTGCTTTTTCCACCGGGGAGCTGTTTTTT. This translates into CASSAFSTGELFF.

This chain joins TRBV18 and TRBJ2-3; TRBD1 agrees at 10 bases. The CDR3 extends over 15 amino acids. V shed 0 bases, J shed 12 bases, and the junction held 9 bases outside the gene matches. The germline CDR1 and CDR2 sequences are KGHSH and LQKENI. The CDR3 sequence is CASSPPSSGTGEQYF. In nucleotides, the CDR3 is TGTGCCAGCTCACCACCTAGTTCCGGGACAGGGGAACAGTATTTT.

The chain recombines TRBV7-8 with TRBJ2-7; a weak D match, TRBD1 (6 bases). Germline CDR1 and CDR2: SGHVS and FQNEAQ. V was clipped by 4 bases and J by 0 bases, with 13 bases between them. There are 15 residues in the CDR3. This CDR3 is CASSSRQVSSYEQYF. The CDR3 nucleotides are TGTGCCAGCAGCTCAAGACAGGTCAGCTCCTACGAGCAGTACTTC.

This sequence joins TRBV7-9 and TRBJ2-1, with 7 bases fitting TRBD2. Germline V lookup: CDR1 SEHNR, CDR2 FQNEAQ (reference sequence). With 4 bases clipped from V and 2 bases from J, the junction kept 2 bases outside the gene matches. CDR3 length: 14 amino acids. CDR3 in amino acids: CASSWGGTYNEQFF. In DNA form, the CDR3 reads TGTGCCAGCAGCTGGGGGGGAACCTACAATGAGCAGTTCTTC.

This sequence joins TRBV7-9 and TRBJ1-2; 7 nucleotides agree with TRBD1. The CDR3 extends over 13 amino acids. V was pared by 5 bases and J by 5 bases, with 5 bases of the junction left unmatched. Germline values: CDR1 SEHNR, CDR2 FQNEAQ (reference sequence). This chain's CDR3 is CASSLPTGYGYTF. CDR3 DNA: TGTGCCAGCAGCCTACCGACAGGGTATGGCTACACCTTC.

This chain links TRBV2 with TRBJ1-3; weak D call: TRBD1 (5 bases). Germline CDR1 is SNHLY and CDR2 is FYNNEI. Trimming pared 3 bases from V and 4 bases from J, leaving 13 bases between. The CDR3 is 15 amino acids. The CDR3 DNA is TGTGCCAGCAGTGACCCAGGGCTGGCAGGAAACACCATATATTTT. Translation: CASSDPGLAGNTIYF.

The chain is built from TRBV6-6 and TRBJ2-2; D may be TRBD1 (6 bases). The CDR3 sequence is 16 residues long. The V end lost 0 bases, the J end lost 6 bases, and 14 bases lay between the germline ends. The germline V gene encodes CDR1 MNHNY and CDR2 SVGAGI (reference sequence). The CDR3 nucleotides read TGTGCCAGCAGTTACTCGAGAGAAAACAGGGCCGGGGAGCTGTTTTTT. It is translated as CASSYSRENRAGELFF.

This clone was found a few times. The CDR3 region has the DNA TGTGCCAGCAGTACGCAGGGGACTAATGAAAAACTGTTTTTT. Amino acid sequence: CASSTQGTNEKLFF. The rearrangement joins TRBV6-1 to TRBJ1-4, with a weak D call TRBD1 (6 bases). Germline V lookup: CDR1 MNHNS, CDR2 SASEGT. This CDR3 has 14 residues. Trimming cost V 5 bases and J 2 bases, with 9 bases left between them.

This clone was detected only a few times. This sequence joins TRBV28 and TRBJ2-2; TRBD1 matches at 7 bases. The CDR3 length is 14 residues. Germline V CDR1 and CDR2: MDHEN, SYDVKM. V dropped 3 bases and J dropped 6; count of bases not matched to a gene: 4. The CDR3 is CASSFRGSAGELFF. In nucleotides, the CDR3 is TGTGCCAGCAGTTTCAGGGGGAGTGCCGGGGAGCTGTTTTTT.

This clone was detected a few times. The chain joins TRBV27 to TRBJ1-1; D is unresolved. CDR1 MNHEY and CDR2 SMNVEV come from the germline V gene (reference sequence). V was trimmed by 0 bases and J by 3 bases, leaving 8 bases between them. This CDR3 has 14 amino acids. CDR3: CASSLSRGYTEAFF. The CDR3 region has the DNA TGTGCCAGCAGTTTATCGCGAGGGTACACTGAAGCTTTCTTT.

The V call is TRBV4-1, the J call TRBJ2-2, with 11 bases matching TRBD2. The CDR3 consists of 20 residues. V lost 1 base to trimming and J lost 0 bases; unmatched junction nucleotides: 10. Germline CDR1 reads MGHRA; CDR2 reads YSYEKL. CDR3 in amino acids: CASSQVMWRLAGTNTGELFF. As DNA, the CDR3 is TGCGCCAGCAGCCAAGTGATGTGGAGACTAGCGGGGACGAACACCGGGGAGCTGTTTTTT.

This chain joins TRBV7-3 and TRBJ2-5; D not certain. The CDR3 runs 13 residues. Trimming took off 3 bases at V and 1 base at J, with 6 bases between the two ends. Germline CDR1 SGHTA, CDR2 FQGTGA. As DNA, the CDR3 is TGTGCCAGCAGCTTGACTGTCCAAGAGACCCAGTACTTC. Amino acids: CASSLTVQETQYF.